The 18 T cell receptor beta chains below all came from one sample that was sequenced in a study of T cells expressing NK-cell markers. TCRdb re-called the 5' RACE reads, yielding one record per CDR3 amino acid sequence without DNA. Recorded for this sample: about 550,000 distinct CDR3 sequences. Sequenced sample: blood T cells: a sorted CD56 or NKG2C T cell subset, CD4+ or CD8+ T cells, or bulk PBMC T cells (not recorded which). Source of these receptors: a man younger than 30 in good health.

V gene TRBV28 combines with J gene TRBJ2-7; as DNA is missing, the TRBD1 call by TCRdb cannot be tested. Per the germline V gene, CDR1 is MDHEN and CDR2 is SYDVKM. CDR3 length: 15 residues. The chain's CDR3 is CASSPVAQGFHEQYF. The variable domain in full, completed from reference TRBV28 and TRBJ2-7, reads DVKVTQSSRYLVKRTGEKVFLECVQDMDHENMFWYRQDPGLGLRLIYFSYDVKMKEKGDIPEGYSVSREKKERFSLILESASTNQTSMYLCASSPVAQGFHEQYFGPGTRLTVT.

This sequence joins TRBV6-1 and TRBJ2-5; TCRdb lists TRBD2, though no DNA is available to test this call. The CDR3 spans 15 residues. Germline CDR1 MNHNS, CDR2 SASEGT. The CDR3 here is CASRGGGLFRETQYF.

V is TRBV18 and J is TRBJ1-2; TCRdb's D call of TRBD1 is untestable without DNA. The CDR3 loop spans 14 amino acids. Looked up from germline, CDR1 is KGHSH and CDR2 is LQKENI. The CDR3 loop is CASSPGTDYYGYTF. The full variable domain, rest sourced from reference TRBV18 and TRBJ1-2, is NAGVMQNPRHLVRRRGQEARLRCSPMKGHSHVYWYRQLPEEGLKFMVYLQKENIIDESGMPKERFSAEFPKEGPSILRIQQVVRGDSAAYFCASSPGTDYYGYTFGSGTRLTVV.

The genes are TRBV7-2 and TRBJ2-7; TCRdb gives TRBD2 as the D gene, but with no DNA this cannot be confirmed. CDR3 length: 14 residues. Per germline, CDR1 SGHTA and CDR2 FQGNSA. CDR3 residues: CASSRRLTTFEQYF.

This chain's CDR3 is CASSRRQGSQETQYF. This chain links TRBV7-7 with TRBJ2-5; TCRdb proposes TRBD1, but this gene call is untestable without DNA. In germline, CDR1 is SSHAT, CDR2 FNYEAQ (reference sequence). This CDR3 has 15 residues.

V is TRBV4-1 and J is TRBJ2-3; checking the TCRdb D call of TRBD1 is not possible without DNA. Germline CDR1 MGHRA, CDR2 YSYEKL. The length of the CDR3 is 15 residues. CDR3 loop: CASSQRQGVTDTQYF.

This rearrangement joins TRBV4-3 to TRBJ1-2; TCRdb selects TRBD1, and the lack of DNA leaves this call unchecked. Germline lookup yields CDR1 LGHNA and CDR2 YSLEER. The CDR3 loop spans 17 amino acids. CDR3 loop: CASSQVETGAPNYGYTF.

The chain recombines TRBV20-1 with TRBJ1-2; TCRdb's assignment of TRBD1 cannot be checked, as there is no DNA. Germline V gives CDR1 DFQATT, CDR2 SNEGSKA (reference sequence). The CDR3 has 12 amino acids. CDR3 amino acids: CSASSGGSGYTF.

This rearrangement joins TRBV6-1 to TRBJ1-5; TCRdb outputs TRBD1, but without DNA this stays unchecked. The CDR3 covers 15 residues. Germline V gene lookup returns CDR1 MNHNS and CDR2 SASEGT. The CDR3 sequence is CASLTGTGYNQPQHF.

The CDR3 is CSVERAQGAAEAFF. The chain carries TRBV29-1 and TRBJ1-1; TCRdb picks TRBD1, but there is no DNA to check that call. The CDR3 is 14 amino acids. Germline V gives CDR1 SQVTM, CDR2 ANQGSEA.

V and J are TRBV18 and TRBJ2-5; TCRdb lists TRBD2, though no DNA is available to test this call. The CDR3 is made up of 14 amino acids. Germline V lookup: CDR1 KGHSH, CDR2 LQKENI. CDR3 loop: CASSPGGVGETQYF.

The rearrangement uses TRBV7-3 and TRBJ2-1; the TCRdb call, TRBD2, lacks DNA for checking. The CDR3 runs to 16 residues. Germline CDR1 SGHTA, CDR2 FQGTGA. The chain's CDR3 is CASRLKRASGSEEQFF.

CDR3 sequence: CASSQDVGHISYNEQFF. The V and J genes are TRBV4-2 and TRBJ2-1. The CDR3 length is 17 residues. Germline CDR1 is LGHNA and CDR2 is YNFKEQ.

This chain connects TRBV9 to TRBJ2-7; the D call from TCRdb, TRBD2, cannot be confirmed without DNA. Germline assignment: CDR1 SGDLS and CDR2 YYNGEE. This CDR3 region has 17 residues. The CDR3 reads CASSVSWRNSGRYEQYF. Full variable domain (outside the CDR3, taken from reference TRBV9 and TRBJ2-7): DSGVTQTPKHLITATGQRVTLRCSPRSGDLSVYWYQQSLDQGLQFLIQYYNGEERAKGNILERFSAQQFPDLHSELNLSSLELGDSALYFCASSVSWRNSGRYEQYFGPGTRLTVT.

V usage is TRBV29-1 and J usage is TRBJ2-1; as DNA is missing, the TRBD2 call by TCRdb cannot be tested. The V gene's germline CDR1 is SQVTM and CDR2 ANQGSEA. The CDR3 runs to 14 residues. CDR3: CSVNRLADENEQFF.

V is TRBV20-1 and J is TRBJ2-2; the TRBD1 assignment by TCRdb is unverifiable without DNA. This CDR3 is built from 14 residues. CDR1 and CDR2 (germline): DFQATT, SNEGSKA (reference sequence). CDR3 residues: CSAEGQAGIGELFF.

The rearrangement joins TRBV5-1 to TRBJ2-7; TCRdb gives TRBD2 as the D gene, but with no DNA this cannot be confirmed. Germline V CDR1 and CDR2: SGHRS, YFSETQ. The CDR3 runs 19 residues. The CDR3 region is CASSLVGFKSSGTKHEQYF.

The V and J genes are TRBV7-6 and TRBJ2-1; the TCRdb D gene call, TRBD2, has no DNA to confirm it. CDR1 and CDR2 (germline): SGHVS, FNYEAQ. The CDR3 length is 14 residues. CDR3 in amino acids: CASSPAFGHNEQFF. The full variable domain, in which reference TRBV7-6 and TRBJ2-1 provide the parts outside the CDR3, is GAGVSQSPRYKVTKRGQDVALRCDPISGHVSLYWYRQALGQGPEFLTYFNYEAQQDKSGLPNDRFSAERPEGSISTLTIQRTEQRDSAMYRCASSPAFGHNEQFFGPGTRLTVL.